What follows are 3 T cell receptor beta chains derived from one specimen sequenced in a study of OX40 agonist ivuxolimab in advanced cancers. Sequencing used immunoSEQ multiplex PCR; TCRdb keeps in-frame clones, though not all of them. The sample consists of tens of thousands of clones, nearly 90% of them appearing once. Source: CD4+ or CD8+ T cells sorted from blood, taken in a trial of the OX40 agonist ivuxolimab. These receptors came from an adult with an advanced solid tumor such as melanoma, head and neck, liver or kidney cancer.

Here the CDR3 reads CASSLDASPDTQYF. CDR3 bases: TGTGCCAGCAGCTTAGACGCCAGTCCAGATACGCAGTATTTT. The V and J genes are TRBV7-9 and TRBJ2-3; D not certain. V was clipped by 1 base and J by 4 bases, with 9 bases between them. This CDR3 contains 14 residues. Germline V gene data show CDR1 as SEHNR and CDR2 as FQNEAQ (reference sequence).

CDR3: CASRRRNTGELFF. The CDR3 DNA sequence: TGTGCCAGCCGTAGACGGAACACCGGGGAGCTGTTTTTT. This chain joins TRBV5-6 and TRBJ2-2; the D is unclear. CDR3 size: 13 residues. CDR1 SGHDT and CDR2 YYEEEE come from the germline V gene. Trimming pared 7 bases from V and 1 base from J, leaving 8 bases between. The variable domain in full, completed from reference TRBV5-6 and TRBJ2-2, reads DAGVTQSPTHLIKTRGQQVTLRCSPKSGHDTVSWYQQALGQGPQFIFQYYEEEERQRGNFPDRFSGHQFPNYSSELNVNALLLGDSALYLCASRRRNTGELFFGEGSRLTVL.

This chain connects TRBV7-2 to TRBJ2-7, with 9 bases fitting TRBD1. CDR1 SGHTA and CDR2 FQGNSA come from the germline V gene. Trimming removed 5 bases from V and 2 bases from J; junction bases left unmatched: 7. This CDR3 comprises 15 residues. CDR3 in amino acids: CASSISTGGPYEQYF. The CDR3 DNA reads as TGTGCCAGCAGCATTTCCACAGGGGGCCCCTACGAGCAGTACTTC.